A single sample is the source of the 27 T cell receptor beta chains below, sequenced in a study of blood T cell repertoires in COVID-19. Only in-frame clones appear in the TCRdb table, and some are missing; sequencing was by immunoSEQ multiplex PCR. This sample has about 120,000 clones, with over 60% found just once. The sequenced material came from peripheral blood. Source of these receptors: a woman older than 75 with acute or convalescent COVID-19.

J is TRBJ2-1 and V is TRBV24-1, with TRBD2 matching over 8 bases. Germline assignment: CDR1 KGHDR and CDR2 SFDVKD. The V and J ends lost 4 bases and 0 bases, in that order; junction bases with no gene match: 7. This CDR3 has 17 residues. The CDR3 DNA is TGTGCCACCAGTGAGCCCACTAGCGGCTCCTCCTACAATGAGCAGTTCTTC. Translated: CATSEPTSGSSYNEQFF.

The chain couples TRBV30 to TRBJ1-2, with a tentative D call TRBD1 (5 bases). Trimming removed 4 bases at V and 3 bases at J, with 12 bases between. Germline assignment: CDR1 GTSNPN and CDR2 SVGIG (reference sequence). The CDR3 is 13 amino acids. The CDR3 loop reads CAWTGGTDYGYTF. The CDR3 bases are TGTGCCTGGACTGGGGGGACTGACTATGGCTACACCTTC.

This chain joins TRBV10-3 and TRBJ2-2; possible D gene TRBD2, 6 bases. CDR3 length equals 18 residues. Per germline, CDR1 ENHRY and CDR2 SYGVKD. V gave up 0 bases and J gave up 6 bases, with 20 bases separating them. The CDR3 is CAISESEGHGQFPGELFF. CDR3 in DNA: TGTGCCATCAGTGAGTCGGAGGGGCACGGGCAGTTCCCCGGGGAGCTGTTTTTT.

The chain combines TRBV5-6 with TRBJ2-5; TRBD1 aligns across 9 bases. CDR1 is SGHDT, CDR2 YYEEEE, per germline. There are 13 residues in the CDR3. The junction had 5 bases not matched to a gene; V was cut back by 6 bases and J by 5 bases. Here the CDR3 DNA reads TGTGCCAGCACCGGGGACAGGGCGGAGACCCAGTACTTC. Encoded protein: CASTGDRAETQYF.

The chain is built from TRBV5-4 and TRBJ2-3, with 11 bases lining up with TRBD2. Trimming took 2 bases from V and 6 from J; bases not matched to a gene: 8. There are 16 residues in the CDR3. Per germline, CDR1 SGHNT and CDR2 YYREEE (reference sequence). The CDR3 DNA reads TGTGCCAGCAGCTTTACACGGACTAGCGGGTCCGATACGCAGTATTTT. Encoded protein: CASSFTRTSGSDTQYF.

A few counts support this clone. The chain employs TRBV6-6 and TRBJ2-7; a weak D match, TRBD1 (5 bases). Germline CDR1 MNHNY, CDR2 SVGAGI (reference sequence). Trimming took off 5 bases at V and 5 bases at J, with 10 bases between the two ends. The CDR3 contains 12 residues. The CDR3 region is CASSRQYHEQYF. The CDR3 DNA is TGTGCCAGCAGTAGACAGTACCACGAGCAGTACTTC.

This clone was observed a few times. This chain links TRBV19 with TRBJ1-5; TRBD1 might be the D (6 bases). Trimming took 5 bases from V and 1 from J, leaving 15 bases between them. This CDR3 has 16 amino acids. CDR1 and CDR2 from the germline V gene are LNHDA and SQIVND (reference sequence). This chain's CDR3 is CASSEYGQGSNQPQHF. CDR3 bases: TGTGCCAGTAGTGAATACGGGCAGGGGAGCAATCAGCCCCAGCATTTT.

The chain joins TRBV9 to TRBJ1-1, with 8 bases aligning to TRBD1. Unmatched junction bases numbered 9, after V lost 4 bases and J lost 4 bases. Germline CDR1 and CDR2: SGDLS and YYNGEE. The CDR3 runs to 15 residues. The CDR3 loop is CASSPRTGRATEAFF. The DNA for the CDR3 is TGTGCCAGCAGCCCCCGGACAGGGCGGGCCACTGAAGCTTTCTTT.

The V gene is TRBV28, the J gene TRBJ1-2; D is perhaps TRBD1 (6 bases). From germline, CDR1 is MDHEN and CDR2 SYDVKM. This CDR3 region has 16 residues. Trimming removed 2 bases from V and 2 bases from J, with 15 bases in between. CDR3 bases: TGTGCCAGCAGTTTACTCGGCGGGGGCGGAAACTATGGCTACACCTTC. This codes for CASSLLGGGGNYGYTF.

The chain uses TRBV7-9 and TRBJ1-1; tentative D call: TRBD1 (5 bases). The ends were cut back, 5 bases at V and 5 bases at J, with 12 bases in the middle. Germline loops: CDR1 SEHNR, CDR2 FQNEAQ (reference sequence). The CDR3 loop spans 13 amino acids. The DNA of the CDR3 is TGTGCCAGCAGCATACAGGCGGGGACTGAAGCTTTCTTT. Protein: CASSIQAGTEAFF.

The CDR3 sequence is CASSSGHWGYTF. The CDR3, as DNA: TGTGCCAGCAGCTCGGGACATTGGGGGTACACCTTC. The rearrangement links TRBV11-2 to TRBJ1-2, with a weak D call TRBD1 (6 bases). This CDR3 is built from 12 residues. Germline V lookup: CDR1 SGHAT, CDR2 FQNNGV. Trimming stripped 4 bases from V and 11 bases from J, with 14 bases between.

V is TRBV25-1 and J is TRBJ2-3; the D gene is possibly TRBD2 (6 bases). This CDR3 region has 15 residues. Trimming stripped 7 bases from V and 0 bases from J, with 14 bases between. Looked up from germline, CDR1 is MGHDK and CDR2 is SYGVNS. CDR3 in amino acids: CASTPLSGSTDTQYF. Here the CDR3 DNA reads TGTGCCAGCACCCCCCTTAGCGGTAGCACAGATACGCAGTATTTT.

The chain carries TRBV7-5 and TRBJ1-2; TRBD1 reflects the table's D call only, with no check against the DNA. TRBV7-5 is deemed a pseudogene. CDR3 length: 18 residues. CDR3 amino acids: CVRSFTAIPGQGYYGYTF. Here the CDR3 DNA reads TGTGTCAGAAGCTTTACCGCAATCCCGGGACAGGGGTACTATGGCTACACCTTC.

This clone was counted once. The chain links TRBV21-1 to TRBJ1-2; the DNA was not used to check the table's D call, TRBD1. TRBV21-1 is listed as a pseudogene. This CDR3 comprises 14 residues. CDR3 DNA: TGTGCCAGCAGGACCGACAGGGGGGACTATGGCTACACCTTC. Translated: CASRTDRGDYGYTF.

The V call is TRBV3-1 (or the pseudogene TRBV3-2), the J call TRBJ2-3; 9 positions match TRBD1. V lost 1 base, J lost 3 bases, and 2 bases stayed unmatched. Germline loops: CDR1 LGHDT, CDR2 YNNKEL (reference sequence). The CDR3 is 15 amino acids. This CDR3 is CASSQVGQGTDTQYF. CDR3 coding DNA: TGTGCCAGCAGCCAAGTGGGACAGGGAACAGATACGCAGTATTTT.

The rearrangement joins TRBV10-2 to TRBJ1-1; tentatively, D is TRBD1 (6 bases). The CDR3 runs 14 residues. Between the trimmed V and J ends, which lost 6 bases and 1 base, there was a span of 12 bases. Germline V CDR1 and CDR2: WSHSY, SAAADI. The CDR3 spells CASRAGAANTEAFF. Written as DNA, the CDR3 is TGCGCCAGCAGGGCAGGGGCGGCGAACACTGAAGCTTTCTTT.

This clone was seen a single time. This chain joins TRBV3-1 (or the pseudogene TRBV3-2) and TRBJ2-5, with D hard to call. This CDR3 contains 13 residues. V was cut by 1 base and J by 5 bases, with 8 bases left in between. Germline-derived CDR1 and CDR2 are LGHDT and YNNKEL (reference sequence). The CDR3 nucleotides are TGTGCCAGCAGCCAAGTGGTGCGGGAGACCCAGTACTTC. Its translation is CASSQVVRETQYF.

The CDR3 is CAVGQGAFGYGYTF. DNA of the CDR3: TGTGCCGTCGGACAGGGGGCATTCGGCTATGGCTACACCTTC. This chain joins TRBV10-3 and TRBJ1-2, with 11 bases identical to TRBD1. This CDR3 region has 14 residues. Germline CDR1 ENHRY, CDR2 SYGVKD. V lost 11 bases to trimming and J lost 4 bases; unmatched junction nucleotides: 9.

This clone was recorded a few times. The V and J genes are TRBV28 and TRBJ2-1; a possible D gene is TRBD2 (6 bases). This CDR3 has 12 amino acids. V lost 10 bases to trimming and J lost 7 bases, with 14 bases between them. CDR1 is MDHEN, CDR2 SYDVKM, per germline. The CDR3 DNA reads TGTGCCACCGAGACTAGTAATAATGAGCAGTTCTTC. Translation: CATETSNNEQFF.

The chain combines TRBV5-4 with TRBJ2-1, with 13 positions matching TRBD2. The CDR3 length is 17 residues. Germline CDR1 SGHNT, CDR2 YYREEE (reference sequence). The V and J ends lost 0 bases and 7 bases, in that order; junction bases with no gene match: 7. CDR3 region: CASSLGGGTSGTNEQFF. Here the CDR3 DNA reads TGTGCCAGCAGCTTGGGAGGGGGGACTAGCGGGACGAATGAGCAGTTCTTC.

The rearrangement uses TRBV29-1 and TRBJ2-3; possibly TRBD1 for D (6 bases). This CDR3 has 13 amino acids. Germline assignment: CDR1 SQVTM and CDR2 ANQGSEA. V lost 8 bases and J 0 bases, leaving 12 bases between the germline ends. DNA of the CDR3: TGCAGCACCACAGGGTCTAGCACAGATACGCAGTATTTT. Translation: CSTTGSSTDTQYF.

This CDR3 is CASSETGANYGYTF. CDR3 nucleotides: TGTGCCAGCAGTGAGACAGGGGCCAACTATGGCTACACCTTC. The V and J genes are TRBV6-1 and TRBJ1-2, with 8 nucleotides matching TRBD1. With V trimmed by 3 bases and J by 2 bases, 2 bases remained unmatched. The CDR3 totals 14 residues. CDR1 and CDR2 from the germline V gene are MNHNS and SASEGT.

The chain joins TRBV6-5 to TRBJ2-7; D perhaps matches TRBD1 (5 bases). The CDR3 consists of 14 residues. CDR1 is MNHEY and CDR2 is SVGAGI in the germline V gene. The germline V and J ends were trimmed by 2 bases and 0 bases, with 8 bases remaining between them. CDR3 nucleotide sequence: TGTGCCAGCAGTTACCCAGGGAACTCCTACGAGCAGTACTTC. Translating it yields CASSYPGNSYEQYF.

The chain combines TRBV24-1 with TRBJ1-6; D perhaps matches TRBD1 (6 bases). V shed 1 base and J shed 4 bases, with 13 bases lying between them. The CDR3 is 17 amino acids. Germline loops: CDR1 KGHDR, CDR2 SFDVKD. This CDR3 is CATSDFPLQGYNSPLHF. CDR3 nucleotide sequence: TGTGCCACCAGTGATTTCCCGCTCCAGGGGTATAATTCACCCCTCCACTTT.

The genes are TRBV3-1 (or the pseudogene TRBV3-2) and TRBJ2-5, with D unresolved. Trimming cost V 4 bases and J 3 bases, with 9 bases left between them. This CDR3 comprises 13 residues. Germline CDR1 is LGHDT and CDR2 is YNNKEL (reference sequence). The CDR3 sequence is CASSRHEEETQYF. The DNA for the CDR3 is TGTGCCAGCAGCCGCCATGAGGAAGAGACCCAGTACTTC.

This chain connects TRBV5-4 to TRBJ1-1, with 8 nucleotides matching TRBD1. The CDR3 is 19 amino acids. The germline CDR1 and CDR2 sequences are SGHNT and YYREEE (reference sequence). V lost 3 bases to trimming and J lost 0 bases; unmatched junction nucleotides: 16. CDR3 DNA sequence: TGTGCCAGCAGCTCCCCCCTTCGCTACGGGACAGGCATGAACACTGAAGCTTTCTTT. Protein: CASSSPLRYGTGMNTEAFF.

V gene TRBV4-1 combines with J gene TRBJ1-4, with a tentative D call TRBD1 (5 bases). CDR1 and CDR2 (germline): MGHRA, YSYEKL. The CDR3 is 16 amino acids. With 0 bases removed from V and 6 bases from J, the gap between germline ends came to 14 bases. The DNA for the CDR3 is TGCGCCAGCAGCCAAGAAGGGGCCCTTGGGGATGAAAAACTGTTTTTT. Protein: CASSQEGALGDEKLFF.